The 2 T cell receptor beta chains below come from one sample, sequenced in a study of T cells in Graves' hyperthyroidism and ophthalmopathy. The TCR beta CDR3 regions underwent amplification using RNA transcripts as the source. Initially, a first-round RT-PCR of the TCR CDR3 employed the HTBI primer set. TCRdb recomputed calls from the multiplex PCR reads with MiXCR, one row per CDR3 protein. The table has under 400,000 distinct CDR3 sequences, approximately 14% seen once. The sequenced sample was blood. Source of these receptors: a woman aged 18-30 years with Graves' hyperthyroidism that later progressed to Graves' ophthalmopathy.

The sample holds a few counts of this clonotype. J is TRBJ2-7 and V is TRBV19; D is unresolved. The V gene lost 1 base and the J gene lost 4 bases, with 8 bases spanning the gap. The length of the CDR3 is 13 residues. CDR1 is LNHDA and CDR2 is SQIVND in the germline V gene (reference sequence). The CDR3 coding sequence is TGTGCCAGTAGTATAGGGCTAAATTACGAGCAGTACTTC. Translation gives CASSIGLNYEQYF.

The table lists this clonotype with many counts. J is TRBJ2-7 and V is TRBV5-1; TRBD2 might be the D (6 bases). The ends were cut back, 2 bases at V and 3 bases at J, with 12 bases in the middle. The CDR3 is 14 residues long. The germline V gene encodes CDR1 SGHRS and CDR2 YFSETQ. The CDR3 DNA reads as TGCGCCAGCAGCTTAGGCCAGGGACTCTACGAGCAGTACTTC. Protein: CASSLGQGLYEQYF.